The 17 T cell receptor beta chains below all came from one sample that was sequenced in a study of blood T cell repertoires in COVID-19. The protocol was immunoSEQ multiplex PCR, while the TCRdb copy is restricted to in-frame clones and leaves out a portion. The sample has approximately 210,000 clones; 82% are singletons. The source material was PBMCs or T cells enriched from blood (not recorded which). Every receptor here comes from a woman aged 60-75 years who had recovered from COVID-19.

The chain couples TRBV5-1 to TRBJ2-2, with 7 bases matching TRBD2. The V gene's germline CDR1 is SGHRS and CDR2 YFSETQ. V gave up 6 bases and J gave up 1 base; unmatched junction bases: 3. This CDR3 has 14 residues. In nucleotides, the CDR3 is TGCGCCAGCACCACTAGCGAGAACACCGGGGAGCTGTTTTTT. Translating gives CASTTSENTGELFF.

The chain is built from TRBV9 and TRBJ2-5; 8 bases match TRBD2. This CDR3 has 15 amino acids. V trimming: 4 bases; J trimming: 5 bases; junction bases outside the gene matches: 10. Looked up from germline, CDR1 is SGDLS and CDR2 is YYNGEE. As DNA, the CDR3 is TGTGCCAGCAGCCCTCTCTCCTCGGGGGGGGAGACCCAGTACTTC. Protein: CASSPLSSGGETQYF.

The chain uses TRBV7-9 and TRBJ2-3, with TRBD1 identical over 7 bases. V was pared by 7 bases and J by 6 bases, with 7 bases of the junction left unmatched. The germline V gene encodes CDR1 SEHNR and CDR2 FQNEAQ (reference sequence). The CDR3 loop spans 13 amino acids. Written as DNA, the CDR3 is TGTGCCAGCATCTTGACAGGGCAGGATACGCAGTATTTT. Protein sequence: CASILTGQDTQYF.

The chain recombines TRBV12-5 with TRBJ1-6; no definite D call. CDR3 length equals 13 residues. Germline CDR1 LGHNT, CDR2 FRNRAP. V was trimmed by 5 bases and J by 13 bases, leaving 15 bases between them. The CDR3 DNA reads TGTGCTAGTGGTCGGTCTCCCTCAGGCCCCCTCCACTTT. It specifies CASGRSPSGPLHF.

The chain carries TRBV6-2 or TRBV6-3 and TRBJ1-3; D gene uncertain. This CDR3 spans 12 amino acids. The V gene lost 4 bases and the J gene lost 4 bases, with 5 bases spanning the gap. Germline CDR1 is MNHEY and CDR2 is SVGEGT. CDR3 coding DNA: TGTGCCAGCAGTTCGACAGGAAACACCATATATTTT. Translated: CASSSTGNTIYF.

The chain couples TRBV5-1 to TRBJ2-5; 10 nucleotides line up with TRBD1. V shed 4 bases, J shed 2 bases, and the junction held 5 bases outside the gene matches. CDR3 length: 15 residues. Per the germline V gene, CDR1 is SGHRS and CDR2 is YFSETQ. The CDR3 bases are TGCGCCAGCAGCGGGACAGGGGTTCGGCAAGAGACCCAGTACTTC. Translation gives CASSGTGVRQETQYF.

The V gene is TRBV6-5, the J gene TRBJ1-1; TRBD1 agrees at 7 bases. The germline V gene encodes CDR1 MNHEY and CDR2 SVGAGI. V trimming: 6 bases; J trimming: 0 bases; junction bases outside the gene matches: 7. The CDR3 is 15 residues long. CDR3 bases: TGTGCCAGCAGGGAGACAGGGAGGATGAACACTGAAGCTTTCTTT. Its protein is CASRETGRMNTEAFF.

This clone has a handful of counts. The V gene is TRBV2, the J gene TRBJ2-3; maybe TRBD1 (6 bases). Germline loops: CDR1 SNHLY, CDR2 FYNNEI. Trimming pared 7 bases from V and 2 bases from J, leaving 13 bases between. The CDR3 has 14 residues. The CDR3 sequence: CASKYRDITDTQYF. The CDR3 nucleotides read TGTGCCAGCAAATACCGGGACATCACAGATACGCAGTATTTT.

The gene calls are TRBV9 and TRBJ1-2, with 11 positions matching TRBD1. This CDR3 contains 15 residues. With V trimmed by 4 bases and J by 7 bases, 9 bases remained unmatched. Germline values: CDR1 SGDLS, CDR2 YYNGEE. CDR3: CASSPMDRGRGGYTF. The CDR3 DNA reads as TGTGCCAGCAGCCCGATGGACAGGGGGCGCGGTGGCTACACCTTC.

The gene calls are TRBV14 and TRBJ2-5; 9 bases are a match to TRBD2. V dropped 5 bases and J dropped 3; count of bases not matched to a gene: 13. CDR1 is SGHDN, CDR2 FVKESK, per germline. The CDR3 spans 17 residues. The CDR3 sequence is CASSANILAGRKETQYF. In DNA, the CDR3 is TGTGCCAGCAGCGCGAATATTCTAGCGGGGAGAAAAGAGACCCAGTACTTC.

CDR3 nucleotide sequence: TGCGCCAGCAGTGAGTCGTCGGGAAGAGTGCGTGAGACCCAGTACTTC. Amino acid sequence: CASSESSGRVRETQYF. The chain uses TRBV10-1 and TRBJ2-5, with a tentative D call TRBD2 (5 bases). The CDR3 sequence is 16 residues long. Trimming pared 0 bases from V and 5 bases from J, leaving 16 bases between. CDR1 is WNHNN and CDR2 is SYGVQD in the germline V gene (reference sequence).

The chain has TRBV21-1 and TRBJ2-7; TRBD1, the table's D call, was not compared with the DNA. TRBV21-1 is tagged as a pseudogene. This CDR3 comprises 15 residues. The CDR3 loop is CASPIYLQGTYEQYF. Here the CDR3 DNA reads TGTGCCAGTCCAATATACCTACAGGGAACCTACGAGCAGTACTTC.

The chain uses TRBV3-1 (or the pseudogene TRBV3-2) and TRBJ2-2; 7 bases align to TRBD1. V lost 3 bases and J lost 4; bases outside the gene matches: 8. The CDR3 consists of 16 residues. CDR1 LGHDT and CDR2 YNNKEL come from the germline V gene (reference sequence). As DNA, the CDR3 is TGTGCCAGCAGCCATGATACAGGGGCGAGCACCGGGGAGCTGTTTTTT. This translates into CASSHDTGASTGELFF.

The genes are TRBV3-1 (or the pseudogene TRBV3-2) and TRBJ2-3; 7 bases match TRBD1. Losses at the gene ends were 0 bases for V and 5 bases for J; bases not matched to a gene: 8. This CDR3 comprises 16 residues. Germline values: CDR1 LGHDT, CDR2 YNNKEL (reference sequence). The CDR3 sequence is CASSQDIAGGRDTQYF. CDR3 DNA: TGTGCCAGCAGCCAAGATATCGCAGGGGGTAGAGATACGCAGTATTTT.

The chain combines TRBV5-4 with TRBJ1-5; D unclear. The CDR3 has 14 residues. Germline V CDR1 and CDR2: SGHNT, YYREEE (reference sequence). Trimming cost V 2 bases and J 0 bases, with 6 bases left between them. As DNA, the CDR3 is TGTGCCAGCAGCTTTGGCGGTAGCAATCAGCCCCAGCATTTT. It codes for CASSFGGSNQPQHF.

The rearrangement uses TRBV27 and TRBJ1-6, with a weak D call TRBD1 (5 bases). Germline CDR1 and CDR2: MNHEY and SMNVEV (reference sequence). The CDR3 contains 17 residues. V lost 5 bases and J lost 5, with 19 bases in between. In DNA form, the CDR3 reads TGTGCCAGCAGTCCGCCCCGTAGGGGTTGGGATAATTCACCCCTCCACTTT. Translating it yields CASSPPRRGWDNSPLHF.

The rearrangement joins TRBV14 to TRBJ1-4; D possibly corresponds to TRBD1 (6 bases). Trimming pared 2 bases from V and 8 bases from J, leaving 15 bases between. The CDR3 consists of 15 residues. Looked up from germline, CDR1 is SGHDN and CDR2 is FVKESK. CDR3 in amino acids: CASSQTSGGREKLFF. The CDR3 DNA reads TGTGCCAGCAGCCAAACATCGGGGGGCCGGGAAAAACTGTTTTTT.